The 23 T cell receptor beta chains presented below share a single source sample, sequenced in a study of glioma-infiltrating T cells (dated by TCRdb to 2016 to 2018). This sample was sequenced with an Illumina MiSeq. The iRepertoire nested amplicon-rescue multiplex PCR (arm-PCR) platform was used to amplify TCR alpha and beta CDR3 regions from RNA. The raw public data were reprocessed by TCRdb itself: fastp quality trimming at Q25, MiXCR clonotype calling, in-frame beta chains only. Merged by CDR3 protein, the rows form single entries marked with the most common genes and DNA. In all, the sample holds some 190,000 distinct CDR3 sequences, and approximately 30% of those were seen once. Around 20% of the sample is held by the ten biggest clonotypes. Sequenced input: glioma tissue, nonneoplastic brain tissue, or PBMCs (not recorded which). The receptor source for this set is a human donor with low-grade glioma or glioblastoma, undergoing nonglioma brain surgery, or in good health (not recorded which).

There are many counts of this clonotype. This sequence joins TRBV20-1 and TRBJ2-4; 9 nucleotides match TRBD2. The CDR3 totals 15 residues. V was clipped by 6 bases and J by 0 bases; unmatched bases: 6. CDR1 is DFQATT, CDR2 SNEGSKA, per germline (reference sequence). The CDR3 loop is CSATGLALAKNIQYF. The CDR3 nucleotides are TGCAGTGCAACTGGACTAGCGCTAGCCAAAAACATTCAGTACTTC.

The genes are TRBV27 and TRBJ1-1, with unresolved D. V gave up 6 bases and J gave up 1 base, with 9 bases separating them. CDR1 MNHEY and CDR2 SMNVEV come from the germline V gene (reference sequence). CDR3 length equals 13 residues. The CDR3 DNA reads as TGTGCCAGCAGCCGTATCGAGAACACTGAAGCTTTCTTT. This gives the protein CASSRIENTEAFF.

This clonotype has ten or more counts. The V gene is TRBV7-2, the J gene TRBJ2-7; 7 nucleotides agree with TRBD1. Germline V gives CDR1 SGHTA, CDR2 FQGNSA. The CDR3 sequence is 14 residues long. Unmatched junction bases numbered 3, after V lost 1 base and J lost 3 bases. The CDR3 DNA follows: TGTGCCAGCAGCTTAGAGGGACAGTACTACGAGCAGTACTTC. As protein: CASSLEGQYYEQYF.

This clonotype was recorded at least ten times. This rearrangement joins TRBV18 to TRBJ2-1; no definite D call. Trimming left V 3 bases short and J 0 bases short, with 6 bases between. The CDR3 contains 14 residues. CDR1 is KGHSH, CDR2 LQKENI, per germline. The CDR3 DNA follows: TGTGCCAGCTCACCGCGCAGCTCCTACAATGAGCAGTTCTTC. Translation: CASSPRSSYNEQFF. The full variable domain, with the rest looked up from reference TRBV18 and TRBJ2-1, is NAGVMQNPRHLVRRRGQEARLRCSPMKGHSHVYWYRQLPEEGLKFMVYLQKENIIDESGMPKERFSAEFPKEGPSILRIQQVVRGDSAAYFCASSPRSSYNEQFFGPGTRLTVL.

This clonotype was picked up many times. The V and J genes are TRBV6-1 and TRBJ2-2; possibly TRBD1 or TRBD2 for D (5 bases each). The CDR3 is 14 residues long. Germline CDR1 MNHNS, CDR2 SASEGT. Trimming removed 6 bases at V and 4 bases at J, with 12 bases between. This CDR3 is CASRGRRATGELFF. The CDR3 DNA sequence: TGTGCCAGCAGGGGACGTCGGGCCACCGGGGAGCTGTTTTTT.

This clonotype has more than one count but fewer than ten. The chain links TRBV2 to TRBJ1-2; TRBD1 is a possible D gene (5 bases). The germline CDR1 and CDR2 sequences are SNHLY and FYNNEI. The CDR3 length is 13 residues. V lost 5 bases and J lost 3, with 10 bases in between. Here the CDR3 DNA reads TGTGCCAGCAGTTTTGGGGGGTACTATGGCTACACCTTC. This sequence encodes CASSFGGYYGYTF.

Ten or more counts support this clonotype. The V call is TRBV7-8, the J call TRBJ1-2; D remains ambiguous. Germline lookup yields CDR1 SGHVS and CDR2 FQNEAQ. The CDR3 is made up of 11 amino acids. V shed 4 bases and J shed 4 bases, with 4 bases lying between them. CDR3 sequence reads: CASSSSYGYTF. The CDR3 coding sequence is TGTGCCAGCAGCTCGTCCTATGGCTACACCTTC.

The chain is built from TRBV18 and TRBJ2-7; 15 bases agree with TRBD2. The CDR3 loop spans 16 amino acids. J lost 3 bases, V lost 3 bases, and 3 bases had no gene match. Per the germline V gene, CDR1 is KGHSH and CDR2 is LQKENI. The CDR3 loop reads CASSPGLAGGHYEQYF. CDR3 nucleotides: TGTGCCAGCTCACCTGGACTAGCGGGAGGGCACTACGAGCAGTACTTC.

The sample holds many counts of this clonotype. J is TRBJ1-1 and V is TRBV18; D remains ambiguous. V shed 2 bases and J shed 10 bases, with 8 bases lying between them. CDR3 length equals 11 residues. Germline-derived CDR1 and CDR2 are KGHSH and LQKENI. The CDR3 DNA reads as TGTGCCAGCTCACCAGGGGATGGAGCTTTCTTT. Its translation is CASSPGDGAFF.

This clonotype was picked up many times. The chain carries TRBV19 and TRBJ1-2; D is perhaps TRBD1 (6 bases). V gave up 8 bases and J gave up 2 bases, with 9 bases separating them. The germline V gene encodes CDR1 LNHDA and CDR2 SQIVND (reference sequence). This CDR3 region has 12 residues. This CDR3 is CASEDRNYGYTF. The CDR3 nucleotides are TGTGCCAGTGAGGACAGAAACTATGGCTACACCTTC.

As for this clonotype: A clone one base away is much larger, so this may be a read error. The chain combines TRBV27 with TRBJ2-1; D is perhaps TRBD1 (5 bases). Trimming pared 6 bases from V and 6 bases from J, leaving 21 bases between. Germline V gene lookup returns CDR1 MNHEY and CDR2 SMNVEV (reference sequence). CDR3 length: 16 residues. CDR3 bases: TGTGCCAGCAGCTTCTCCGCGGAAAGTACAGGCAATGAGCAGTTCTTC. Residues: CASSFSAESTGNEQFF.

This clonotype was picked up many times. The chain employs TRBV5-1 and TRBJ1-1, with no clear D. The V end was cut by 5 bases, the J end by 5 bases, with 13 bases between. This CDR3 spans 13 amino acids. Germline CDR1 reads SGHRS; CDR2 reads YFSETQ. The CDR3 is CASRLDPDTEAFF. The CDR3 nucleotides are TGCGCCAGCAGACTAGACCCTGATACTGAAGCTTTCTTT.

Details on this clonotype: Possible read error: a much larger clone is one base away. The CDR3 DNA is TGTGCCATCAGTTCAACTTATTCCGCTTTCTTT. Protein product: CAISSTYSAFF. The chain carries TRBV12-3 or TRBV12-4 and TRBJ1-1, with D unclear. This CDR3 has 11 residues.

This clonotype was picked up many times. The chain combines TRBV7-9 with TRBJ2-1; TRBD2 agrees at 14 bases. With 5 bases clipped from V and 10 bases from J, the junction kept 7 bases outside the gene matches. Germline CDR1 and CDR2: SEHNR and FQNEAQ (reference sequence). The CDR3 runs 15 residues. The CDR3 loop reads CASSLGTSGSGEQFF. The CDR3 DNA sequence: TGTGCCAGCAGCCTAGGGACTAGCGGGAGTGGAGAGCAGTTCTTC.

Note on this clonotype: A much larger clone lies a single base off, so this may be a read error. V gene TRBV7-2 combines with J gene TRBJ2-5; a possible D gene is TRBD1 (5 bases). V was cut by 5 bases and J by 9 bases, with 22 bases left in between. Per the germline V gene, CDR1 is SGHTA and CDR2 is FQGNSA. This CDR3 is 15 amino acids long. In nucleotides, the CDR3 is TGTGCCAGCAGCCAAGGCCCTCGACCCCAAGGGGCCCAGTACTTC. It translates to CASSQGPRPQGAQYF. Combining the CDR3 with reference TRBV7-2 and TRBJ2-5 gives the whole variable domain GAGVSQSPSNKVTEKGKDVELRCDPISGHTALYWYRQSLGQGLEFLIYFQGNSAPDKSGLPSDRFSAERTGGSVSTLTIQRTQQEDSAVYLCASSQGPRPQGAQYFGPGTRLLVL.

In regard to this clonotype: An end of the junction does not agree with germline; a read error may underlie this. The J gene is TRBJ2-3, the V gene TRBV6-1; 7 bases line up with TRBD2. The CDR3 runs to 15 residues. Germline assignment: CDR1 MNHNS and CDR2 SASEGT. CDR3 sequence reads: CARSPWDYDTDTQYF. The CDR3 DNA follows: TGTGCCCGCAGTCCGTGGGACTACGACACAGATACGCAGTATTTT.

There are a few counts of this clonotype. The gene calls are TRBV19 and TRBJ1-4; possible D gene TRBD1, 6 bases. This CDR3 has 13 amino acids. V was clipped by 7 bases and J by 6 bases, with 12 bases between them. Germline V lookup: CDR1 LNHDA, CDR2 SQIVND (reference sequence). The CDR3 nucleotides are TGTGCCAGTAACAGGGCGTTGGATGAAAAACTGTTTTTT. Translated, it gives CASNRALDEKLFF. Together with reference TRBV19 and TRBJ1-4, the CDR3 gives the full variable domain: DGGITQSPKYLFRKEGQNVTLSCEQNLNHDAMYWYRQDPGQGLRLIYYSQIVNDFQKGDIAEGYSVSREKKESFPLTVTSAQKNPTAFYLCASNRALDEKLFFGSGTQLSVL.

This clonotype was counted ten times or more. V and J are TRBV2 and TRBJ1-5; D might be TRBD1 (6 bases). The CDR3 length is 13 residues. V dropped 6 bases and J dropped 2 bases, with 8 bases sitting between them. Per the germline V gene, CDR1 is SNHLY and CDR2 is FYNNEI. In nucleotides, the CDR3 is TGTGCCAGCAGCCAGGGGCGCAATCAGCCCCAGCATTTT. Translated: CASSQGRNQPQHF. Variable domain in full (rest from reference TRBV2 and TRBJ1-5): EPEVTQTPSHQVTQMGQEVILRCVPISNHLYFYWYRQILGQKVEFLVSFYNNEISEKSEIFDDQFSVERPDGSNFTLKIRSTKLEDSAMYFCASSQGRNQPQHFGDGTRLSIL.

The chain couples TRBV9 to TRBJ2-2; the match to TRBD1 covers 9 bases. Germline lookup yields CDR1 SGDLS and CDR2 YYNGEE. This CDR3 is built from 16 residues. With V trimmed by 1 base and J by 1 base, 2 bases remained unmatched. The CDR3 region is CASSVRDRENTGELFF. The CDR3 nucleotides are TGTGCCAGCAGCGTAAGGGACAGGGAGAACACCGGGGAGCTGTTTTTT.

About this clonotype itself: A read error is possible here, since a much larger clone lies one base away. The chain links TRBV7-9 to TRBJ2-3, with D unclear. Germline lookup yields CDR1 SEHNR and CDR2 FQNEAQ (reference sequence). This CDR3 is 15 amino acids long. CDR3 region: CARSLVLRSTDTQYF. The DNA of the CDR3 is TGTGCCAGAAGCTTAGTGCTGCGTTCGACAGATACGCAGTATTTT.

This clonotype was seen repeatedly, ten times or more. The V call is TRBV28, the J call TRBJ1-3, with no clear D. This CDR3 contains 14 residues. CDR1 MDHEN and CDR2 SYDVKM come from the germline V gene. The V and J ends lost 2 bases and 0 bases respectively, with 5 bases between them. This chain's CDR3 is CASSLPSSGNTIYF. The CDR3, as DNA: TGTGCCAGCAGTTTACCGAGCTCTGGAAACACCATATATTTT.

The sample holds a few counts of this clonotype. For the CDR3, the DNA is TGTGCCAGCAGTTGGGACAGGAGCTCCTACGAGCAGTACTTC. Its protein product is CASSWDRSSYEQYF. The chain carries TRBV28 and TRBJ2-7, with 8 positions matching TRBD1. Germline CDR1 reads MDHEN; CDR2 reads SYDVKM. The ends lost 4 bases at V and 0 bases at J; junction bases unmatched: 2. The CDR3 is made up of 14 amino acids.

This clonotype was found many times. The J gene is TRBJ2-7, the V gene TRBV5-8; the match to TRBD1 covers 8 bases. From germline, CDR1 is SGHTS and CDR2 YDEGEE. Trimming took 3 bases from V and 7 from J; bases not matched to a gene: 6. The CDR3 has 13 residues. CDR3 coding DNA: TGTGCCAGCAGCTCGACAGGGGTGGGGGAGCAGTACTTC. It is translated as CASSSTGVGEQYF. Using reference TRBV5-8 and TRBJ2-7 for the parts outside the CDR3, the full variable domain is EAGVTQSPTHLIKTRGQQATLRCSPISGHTSVYWYQQALGLGLQFLLWYDEGEERNRGNFPPRFSGRQFPNYSSELNVNALELEDSALYLCASSSTGVGEQYFGPGTRLTVT.